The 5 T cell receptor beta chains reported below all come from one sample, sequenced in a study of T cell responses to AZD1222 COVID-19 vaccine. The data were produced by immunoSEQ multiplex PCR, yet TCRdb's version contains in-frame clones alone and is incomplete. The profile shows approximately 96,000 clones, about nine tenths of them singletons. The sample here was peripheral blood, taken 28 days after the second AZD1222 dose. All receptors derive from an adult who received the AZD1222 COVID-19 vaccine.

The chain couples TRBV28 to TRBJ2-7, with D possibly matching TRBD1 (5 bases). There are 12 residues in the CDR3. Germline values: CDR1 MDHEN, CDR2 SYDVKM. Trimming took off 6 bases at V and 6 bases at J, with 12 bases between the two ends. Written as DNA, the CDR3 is TGTGCCAGCAGGGGGCACGGATTCGAGCAGTACTTC. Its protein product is CASRGHGFEQYF. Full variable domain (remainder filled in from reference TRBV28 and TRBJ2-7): DVKVTQSSRYLVKRTGEKVFLECVQDMDHENMFWYRQDPGLGLRLIYFSYDVKMKEKGDIPEGYSVSREKKERFSLILESASTNQTSMYLCASRGHGFEQYFGPGTRLTVT.

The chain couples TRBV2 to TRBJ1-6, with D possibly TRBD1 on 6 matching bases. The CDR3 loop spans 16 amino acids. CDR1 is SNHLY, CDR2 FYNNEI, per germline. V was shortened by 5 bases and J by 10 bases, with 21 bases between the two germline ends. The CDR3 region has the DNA TGTGCCAGCAGTAACCTGAGGGGGGATCTTGGATCACCCCTCCACTTT. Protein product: CASSNLRGDLGSPLHF.

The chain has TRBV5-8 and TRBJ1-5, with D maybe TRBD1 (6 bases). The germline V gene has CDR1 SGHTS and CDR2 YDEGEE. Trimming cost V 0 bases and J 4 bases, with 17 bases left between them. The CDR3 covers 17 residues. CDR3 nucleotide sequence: TGTGCCAGCAGCTTGGTTGCAGGGGCGAGGATGAATCAGCCCCAGCATTTT. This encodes CASSLVAGARMNQPQHF.

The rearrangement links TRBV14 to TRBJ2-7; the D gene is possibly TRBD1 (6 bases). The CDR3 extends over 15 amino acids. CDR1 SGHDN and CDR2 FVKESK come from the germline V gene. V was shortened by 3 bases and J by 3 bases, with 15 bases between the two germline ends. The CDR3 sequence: CASSHLDRRNYEQYF. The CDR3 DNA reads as TGTGCCAGCAGCCATCTCGACAGGCGGAACTACGAGCAGTACTTC. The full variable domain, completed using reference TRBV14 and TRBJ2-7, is EAGVTQFPSHSVIEKGQTVTLRCDPISGHDNLYWYRRVMGKEIKFLLHFVKESKQDESGMPNNRFLAERTGGTYSTLKVQPAELEDSGVYFCASSHLDRRNYEQYFGPGTRLTVT.

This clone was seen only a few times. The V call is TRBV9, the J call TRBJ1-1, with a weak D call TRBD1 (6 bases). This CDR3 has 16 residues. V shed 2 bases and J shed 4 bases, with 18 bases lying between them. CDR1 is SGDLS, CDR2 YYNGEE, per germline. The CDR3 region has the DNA TGTGCCAGCAGCGTTGTAGTAGGGGGAGGTGGCACTGAAGCTTTCTTT. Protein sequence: CASSVVVGGGGTEAFF.